One sample yielded the 32 T cell receptor beta chains listed below, sequenced in a study of tumor and adjacent non-tumor tissue in lung cancer. The template was RNA from unsorted bulk tissue. The library came from three nested PCR rounds adapted from ARM-PCR protocols. Each CDR3 protein gets one entry after TCRdb re-called the multiplex PCR reads with MiXCR. The data show 70,000 to 90,000 distinct CDR3 sequences, with 80% seen just once and about an eighth held by the top ten. Sequenced: lung tumor tissue. These receptors all come from a woman aged 45 to 65 with non-small cell lung cancer.

On this clonotype: The germline gene is not matched at one end of the junction; a read error may be the cause. This rearrangement joins TRBV6-5 to TRBJ2-6, with a tentative D call TRBD1 (5 bases). The CDR3 totals 17 residues. Germline loops: CDR1 MNHEY, CDR2 SVGAGI. The CDR3, as DNA: TGTGCCAGCAGTTACTCAAACAGGTTCTCTGAGGCCAATGTCCTGACTTTC. Its translation is CASSYSNRFSEANVLTF.

V usage is TRBV6-1 and J usage is TRBJ1-1; 10 bases are a match to TRBD1. The CDR3 runs 14 residues. Germline V gene lookup returns CDR1 MNHNS and CDR2 SASEGT. V was pared by 5 bases and J by 5 bases, with 5 bases of the junction left unmatched. CDR3 sequence (DNA): TGTGCCAGCAGTCCGGGACAGGGGACAACTGAAGCTTTCTTT. This encodes CASSPGQGTTEAFF.

This clonotype has a count of ten or more. In nucleotides, the CDR3 is TGTGCCAGCAGCCAAGATCTACGGGATACGCAGTATTTT. It yields the protein CASSQDLRDTQYF. The chain joins TRBV14 to TRBJ2-3, with unresolved D. Trimming took 0 bases from V and 6 from J, leaving 7 bases between them. The CDR3 extends over 13 amino acids. CDR1 SGHDN and CDR2 FVKESK come from the germline V gene.

For this clonotype: At one end, the junction sequence differs from germline, possibly due to a read error. The chain is built from TRBV11-1 and TRBJ1-1, with D uncertain. The V gene's germline CDR1 is SGHAT and CDR2 FQDESV (reference sequence). This CDR3 is 15 amino acids long. CDR3 bases: TGTGCCAGGAGCTCCGTGGACTGGTTGAACAGTGAAGCTTTCTTT. This encodes CARSSVDWLNSEAFF. Based on the CDR3 plus reference TRBV11-1 and TRBJ1-1, the full variable domain is EAEVAQSPRYKITEKSQAVAFWCDPISGHATLYWYRQILGQGPELLVQFQDESVVDDSQLPKDRFSAERLKGVDSTLKIQPAELGDSAMYLCARSSVDWLNSEAFFGQGTRLTVV.

In this sample, this clonotype turned up a few times. At one of its ends the junction is not consistent with the germline gene, which may arise from a read error. DNA for the CDR3: TGTAGTACTAGGTTGGGGACCGAACATGGCTACACCTTC. Translating it yields CSTRLGTEHGYTF. The chain employs TRBV20-1 and TRBJ1-2; possibly TRBD1 for D (5 bases). CDR3 length: 13 amino acids. Germline CDR1 and CDR2: DFQATT and SNEGSKA (reference sequence).

V and J are TRBV11-2 and TRBJ2-1; D gene uncertain. CDR3 length equals 12 residues. Germline V gene sequence: CDR1 SGHAT, CDR2 FQNNGV. V lost 4 bases, J lost 11 bases, and 12 bases lay in between. The CDR3 loop is CASSSRPYQQFF. CDR3 nucleotides: TGTGCCAGCAGCTCGAGACCCTACCAGCAGTTCTTC.

The rearrangement uses TRBV4-2 and TRBJ1-1; D is undetermined. Germline-derived CDR1 and CDR2 are LGHNA and YNFKEQ. Between the trimmed V and J ends, which lost 0 bases and 5 bases, there was a span of 13 bases. CDR3 length: 15 residues. CDR3 residues: CASSQDGERWTEAFF. CDR3 coding DNA: TGTGCCAGCAGCCAAGACGGGGAGCGGTGGACTGAAGCTTTCTTT.

Remarks on this clonotype: Germline and junction disagree at one end, which may indicate a read error. V gene TRBV28 combines with J gene TRBJ2-7, with 7 bases matching TRBD1. In germline, CDR1 is MDHEN, CDR2 SYDVKM. CDR3 length: 14 amino acids. Here the CDR3 DNA reads TGTGCTAGCTGTTTTAGGGGACAGATTTACGATCAGTACTTC. It yields the protein CASCFRGQIYDQYF.

CDR3 DNA sequence: TGCGCCAGCAGCGGGGACACTCTCTACAATGAGCAGTTCTTC. Amino acid sequence: CASSGDTLYNEQFF. This sequence joins TRBV5-1 and TRBJ2-1; D may be TRBD1 (6 bases). CDR1 and CDR2 (germline): SGHRS, YFSETQ. V gave up 4 bases and J gave up 3 bases, with 11 bases separating them. The CDR3 totals 14 residues.

The V and J genes are TRBV11-2 and TRBJ2-1; maybe TRBD1 (5 bases). Trimming stripped 6 bases from V and 13 bases from J, with 16 bases between. The CDR3 loop spans 12 amino acids. The germline CDR1 and CDR2 sequences are SGHAT and FQNNGV. CDR3 sequence: CASSLGHYHQFF. For the CDR3, the DNA is TGTGCCAGCAGTTTGGGGCACTACCACCAGTTCTTC. The variable domain in full, completed from reference TRBV11-2 and TRBJ2-1, reads EAGVAQSPRYKIIEKRQSVAFWCNPISGHATLYWYQQILGQGPKLLIQFQNNGVVDDSQLPKDRFSAERLKGVDSTLKIQPAKLEDSAVYLCASSLGHYHQFFGPGTRLTVL.

This clonotype was recorded a few times. Likely a read error: the CDR3 ends without its conserved phenylalanine or tryptophan. The chain is built from TRBV29-1 and TRBJ2-1, with TRBD2 as a possible D gene (5 bases). CDR1 SQVTM and CDR2 ANQGSEA come from the germline V gene. This CDR3 region has 11 residues. CDR3 in DNA: TGCAGCGTTGTTTCCGGGAATGGGCAGTTCTCC. Translating it yields CSVVSGNGQFS.

With respect to this clonotype: One end of the junction varies from germline; a read error may be responsible. J is TRBJ2-7 and V is TRBV11-2; D may be TRBD2 (5 bases). This CDR3 comprises 15 residues. Germline lookup yields CDR1 SGHAT and CDR2 FQNNGV. The CDR3 DNA sequence: TGTGCCAGTAGCTTAGAATTAGGGAGCCCCTACGGGCAGTACTTC. Its translation: CASSLELGSPYGQYF.

About this clonotype itself: Here the CDR3 omits its conserved ending phenylalanine or tryptophan, so a read error is the likely source. The DNA is left out, because the CDR3 cannot be placed on it with certainty; the CDR3 is given as TCRdb lists it. The rearrangement links TRBV6-1 to TRBJ2-1; TRBD1 is the table's D call and was not checked against the DNA. Germline-derived CDR1 and CDR2 are MNHNS and SASEGT. The CDR3 length is 16 residues, termini included. The CDR3 sequence: CASSEEGGTSYNEQFL.

This clonotype was counted between two and nine times. A read error may be the cause here, since a much bigger clone is one base away. The chain uses TRBV28 and TRBJ2-5; TRBD1 matches 8 bases. V shed 5 bases, J shed 3 bases, and the junction held 8 bases outside the gene matches. Germline CDR1 MDHEN, CDR2 SYDVKM. This CDR3 spans 15 amino acids. The CDR3, as DNA: TGTGCCAGCAGTCCGTTCGGGACAGGAGAAGAGACCCAGTACTTC. It codes for CASSPFGTGEETQYF.

This clonotype appeared once. At one boundary the junction diverges from the germline segment, which might be a read error. This sequence joins TRBV6-5 and TRBJ1-1, with D hard to call. Germline V gene lookup returns CDR1 MNHEY and CDR2 SVGAGI. The CDR3 extends over 14 amino acids. The CDR3 loop reads CASSTHEMNTDAFF. In nucleotides, the CDR3 is TGTGCCAGCAGCACGCACGAAATGAACACTGACGCTTTCTTT.

As concerns this clonotype: One end of the junction varies from germline; a read error may be responsible. The chain recombines TRBV6-5 with TRBJ2-2, with D possibly TRBD2 on 7 matching bases. There are 15 residues in the CDR3. Germline CDR1 MNHEY, CDR2 SVGAGI. The CDR3 here is CASRRGGASAGELFF. In DNA, the CDR3 is TGCGCCAGCCGAAGGGGGGGGGCGTCGGCCGGGGAGCTGTTTTTT.

In regard to this clonotype: The junction differs from germline at one of its ends, possibly a read error. The genes are TRBV5-6 and TRBJ1-5, with D unresolved. The CDR3 contains 14 residues. CDR1 and CDR2 from the germline V gene are SGHDT and YYEEEE. The CDR3 region has the DNA TGTGCCAGCAACTTGGGCCGCTCGTATCAGCCCCAGCATTTT. Translated: CASNLGRSYQPQHF.

Note on this clonotype: The junction shows a germline mismatch at one end, possibly a read error. V gene TRBV11-2 combines with J gene TRBJ1-2, with no clear D. Germline V lookup: CDR1 SGHAT, CDR2 FQNNGV. This CDR3 contains 17 residues. The CDR3 reads CASSFVVHDMGVYGYTF. The CDR3 DNA reads TGTGCCAGTAGCTTTGTGGTCCACGACATGGGCGTCTATGGCTACACCTTC.

The chain combines TRBV10-3 with TRBJ2-7, with D maybe TRBD1 (6 bases). Germline V gene lookup returns CDR1 ENHRY and CDR2 SYGVKD. The CDR3 consists of 15 residues. V was trimmed by 10 bases and J by 2 bases, leaving 21 bases between them. CDR3 bases: TGTGCCACACAGGGAGTGGGGACGAAAACCTACGAGCAGTACTTC. The encoded protein is CATQGVGTKTYEQYF.

The chain links TRBV28 to TRBJ2-5; 8 bases fit TRBD2. CDR3 length equals 17 residues. Germline values: CDR1 MDHEN, CDR2 SYDVKM. Trimming at V came to 4 bases and at J to 4 bases, leaving 14 bases not matched to a gene. The CDR3 is CASSSLAGEFLRETQYF. The CDR3 DNA follows: TGTGCCAGCAGTTCCCTAGCGGGCGAATTTTTGCGAGAGACCCAGTACTTC.

To note about this clonotype: At one end, the junction sequence differs from germline, possibly due to a read error. This rearrangement joins TRBV20-1 to TRBJ1-3, with 8 bases lining up with TRBD1. Germline CDR1 and CDR2: DFQATT and SNEGSKA (reference sequence). The CDR3 loop spans 14 amino acids. CDR3 DNA: TGCAGTGCTAGAGCAGGGGGCCTCGGAAACACCATGTGTTTT. Translated: CSARAGGLGNTMCF.

A remark on this clonotype: An end of the junction does not agree with germline; a read error may underlie this. CDR3 DNA sequence: TGTGCAAGCAGTTCGGGACGAACTAATTCACCCCTCCACTTT. Its protein is CASSSGRTNSPLHF. The chain uses TRBV12-3 or TRBV12-4 and TRBJ1-6; TRBD1 is a possible D gene (5 bases). The CDR3 loop spans 14 amino acids.

This chain uses TRBV6-6 with TRBJ1-2; D perhaps matches TRBD1 (5 bases). Germline-derived CDR1 and CDR2 are MNHNY and SVGAGI (reference sequence). The CDR3 has 13 amino acids. V lost 6 bases and J lost 4, with 12 bases in between. CDR3 nucleotide sequence: TGTGCCAGCAGACTCCGGGACGGCTATGGCTACACCTTC. Amino acids: CASRLRDGYGYTF.

A remark on this clonotype: A junction end diverges from the germline sequence, so it may reflect a read error. This chain joins TRBV29-1 and TRBJ1-1, with 7 bases aligning to TRBD1. Germline V gene sequence: CDR1 SQVTM, CDR2 ANQGSEA. This CDR3 region has 13 residues. The CDR3 nucleotides read TGCGGCGTTGACAAAGGGACAGCTAGTGAAGCTTTGTTT. The encoded protein is CGVDKGTASEALF.

About this clonotype: The junction differs from germline at one of its ends, possibly a read error. V is TRBV6-6 and J is TRBJ2-7; TRBD2 matches at 8 bases. The CDR3 is 17 amino acids. CDR1 MNHNY and CDR2 SVGAGI come from the germline V gene (reference sequence). The CDR3 region has the DNA TGTACCAGCAGTTACTTATCCCCAAGCGGGAGTACCTACGAGCAGTACTTC. Encoded protein: CTSSYLSPSGSTYEQYF.

A remark on this clonotype: This may be a read error: a much more frequent sequence differs by one nucleotide. The chain uses TRBV28 and TRBJ2-5; the D is unclear. V dropped 5 bases and J dropped 1 base, with 14 bases sitting between them. The CDR3 is 15 amino acids. Per the germline V gene, CDR1 is MDHEN and CDR2 is SYDVKM. DNA for the CDR3: TGTGCCAGCAGTGATATGGCACAAGGCCAAGAGACCCAGTACTTC. Encoded protein: CASSDMAQGQETQYF.

In its sample, this clonotype was seen a few times. The chain carries TRBV11-2 and TRBJ2-5; 10 bases fit TRBD1. The CDR3 sequence is 13 residues long. Germline-derived CDR1 and CDR2 are SGHAT and FQNNGV. J lost 6 bases, V lost 10 bases, and 8 bases had no gene match. The CDR3 nucleotides read TGTGCCAATAGTCGTGACAGGGGGCAGACCCAGTACTTC. Residues: CANSRDRGQTQYF.

V and J are TRBV11-2 and TRBJ2-1; a possible D gene is TRBD2 (5 bases). This CDR3 region has 17 residues. Germline lookup yields CDR1 SGHAT and CDR2 FQNNGV. Trimming took off 10 bases at V and 0 bases at J, with 22 bases between the two ends. The CDR3 DNA reads as TGTGCCACCACTCCAGAGGGCGAGGGAAGCTCCTACAATGAGCAGTTCTTC. Amino acid sequence: CATTPEGEGSSYNEQFF. Full variable domain (outside the CDR3, taken from reference TRBV11-2 and TRBJ2-1): EAGVAQSPRYKIIEKRQSVAFWCNPISGHATLYWYQQILGQGPKLLIQFQNNGVVDDSQLPKDRFSAERLKGVDSTLKIQPAKLEDSAVYLCATTPEGEGSSYNEQFFGPGTRLTVL.

This clonotype was detected a few times. V usage is TRBV2 and J usage is TRBJ2-7; either TRBD1 or TRBD2 may supply D (5 bases each). CDR1 and CDR2 from the germline V gene are SNHLY and FYNNEI. The CDR3 totals 13 residues. V was pared by 7 bases and J by 6 bases, with 16 bases between. The CDR3 DNA reads as TGTGCCAGCAAACAGGACATTCGGGGCGAGCAGTACTTC. It yields the protein CASKQDIRGEQYF. Variable domain in full (rest from reference TRBV2 and TRBJ2-7): EPEVTQTPSHQVTQMGQEVILRCVPISNHLYFYWYRQILGQKVEFLVSFYNNEISEKSEIFDDQFSVERPDGSNFTLKIRSTKLEDSAMYFCASKQDIRGEQYFGPGTRLTVT.

To note about this clonotype: An end of the junction does not agree with germline; a read error may underlie this. CDR3 amino acids: CVSSHEQGACYEQYF. CDR3 nucleotide sequence: TGTGTCAGCAGCCATGAACAGGGGGCTTGTTACGAGCAGTACTTC. The chain is built from TRBV4-2 and TRBJ2-7; 9 bases fit TRBD1. Germline V gene data show CDR1 as LGHNA and CDR2 as YNFKEQ. This CDR3 spans 15 amino acids.

A remark on this clonotype: Relative to the germline gene, one junction end is altered; a read error may explain this. This rearrangement joins TRBV20-1 to TRBJ2-7; the D gene is possibly TRBD2 (5 bases). The germline V gene encodes CDR1 DFQATT and CDR2 SNEGSKA (reference sequence). The CDR3 loop spans 13 amino acids. The CDR3 is CRARGRVSYELYF. The CDR3, as DNA: TGCCGTGCTAGAGGGCGGGTCTCCTACGAGCTGTACTTC.

Comment on this clonotype: At one of its ends the junction is not consistent with the germline gene, which may arise from a read error. V is TRBV20-1 and J is TRBJ2-7, with D possibly being TRBD1 or TRBD2 (5 bases each). The V gene's germline CDR1 is DFQATT and CDR2 SNEGSKA (reference sequence). CDR3 length equals 13 residues. CDR3 sequence: CRANRADIYEQYF. Written as DNA, the CDR3 is TGTAGAGCAAACCGAGCGGACATCTACGAGCAGTACTTC.